The present TCR beta chain was sequenced within a study of CD4 T cells in relation to SARS-CoV-2 and coronaviruses. Whole-study findings and limits: Pre-pandemic and post-infection samples never came from the same donor. This crossreactivity analysis covered spike protein alone, no other viral proteins.

In regard to this clone: No antigen is known for it.

TCRdb keeps only in-frame clones here, not all; method: immunoSEQ multiplex PCR. The table lists 50,000 to 70,000 clones, over 70% of them singletons, with over 1.5% in the top ten. Before the COVID-19 pandemic, during about 2010-2019, CD4+ T cells were taken from unexposed donors. Germline V CDR1 and CDR2: SGHDT, YYEEEE. The CDR3 is 13 residues long. V gave up 0 bases and J gave up 8 bases, with 9 bases separating them. Input material: memory CD4+ T cells from PBMCs. The V and J genes are TRBV5-6 and TRBJ2-1; D ambiguous. This TCR came from a human donor in good health. CDR3 coding DNA: TGTGCCAGCAGCTTGGGAACCGGCGATGAGCAGTTCTTC. This sequence encodes CASSLGTGDEQFF.